This T cell receptor (beta chain) derives from a study of T cell clusters in autoimmune cytopenias (dated by TCRdb to the late 2010s). Background for the entire study: A mean age of approximately 52 years and a median age of about 59 years were recorded for the healthy donor controls, of whom about half of the roughly 43 were female. TRB sequencing reached a median depth of roughly 52,000 reads per sample and yielded a median of roughly 2,500 distinct TRB clonotypes per sample. Controls were approximately 25 age-matched healthy donors for primary cytopenia and more than 13 age-matched CLL patients for secondary cytopenia. The goal of the study was to find out whether patients with autoimmune cytopenia have a disease-specific immune repertoire signature that could be used as a blood-based biomarker. In autoimmune cytopenia patients, peripheral blood TRB and IGH repertoires were sequenced during active disease and over treatment follow-up, together with healthy, CLL and autoimmune hepatitis controls. The comparison group for autoimmune hepatitis repertoires was approximately 23 healthy donors matched for age and sex. Overall study results and their limits: The cluster-lack signature was not seen for secondary cytopenia versus CLL, apparently masked by the dominant lymphoma-associated repertoire. The TRB repertoire shifts, including less even repertoires in secondary cytopenia and CLL, mostly reflected lymphoma bias and not autoimmunity. The T cell clusters were defined only in silico, and the functional role of the clusters was left to be validated experimentally. Healthy donors had almost three times as many exclusive TRB clusters as active autoimmune hepatitis patients, a finding consistent with an autoimmunity-wide signature. GLIPH suggested that primary autoimmune cytopenia patients lacked physiological T cell clusters: 45 to 60 clusters were exclusive to healthy donors versus roughly 15 exclusive to patients.

Multiplex PCR with a touch-down protocol amplified TRB rearrangements, with the TRB-A and TRB-B primer pools combined in a single tube. Illumina adapters and sample indices were attached to the amplicons through two consecutive PCR reactions using Phusion HS II polymerase. The amplicons were purified from gel with the NucleoSpin Gel and PCR Clean-up kit, after which the amplicons were quantified by Qubit and checked for quality on an Agilent 2100 Bioanalyzer. Sequencing of the libraries was done on an Illumina MiSeq with paired-end, single-indexed, 600-cycle runs. As for how the authors treated the data: MiXCR version 2.1.12, together with the default MiXCR reference library, was used to align and assemble the TRB reads. A clone was defined by each unique CDR3 nucleotide sequence, and the analysis included only productive sequences supported by at least two reads. Alpha-parameterized diversity profiles (alpha 0 to 5), including the Shannon (alpha 1) and Simpson (alpha 2) indices, were computed with an R script to assess repertoire diversity. Combinatorial TRB VJ usage was calculated with the tcR package and was compared between cohorts by principal component analysis performed with ade4. GLIPH was used to cluster TCRbeta CDR3s in pairs of cohorts matched for age and read depth, and a Wilcoxon test was used to compare cluster frequencies. The reads were reprocessed in TCRdb, with one entry per CDR3 protein sequence and no accompanying DNA. The V and J calls come from TCRdb's annotation, not from the publication. The sample table records around 11,000 distinct CDR3 sequences. The ten biggest clones cover 4.4% of the sample.

Based on the germline V gene (reference sequence), the CDR1 and CDR2 sequences are MNHEY and SMNVEV. Reading from cysteine to phenylalanine, the CDR3 counts 15 amino acids. Only the protein is on record. For each sample, TRB amplification used roughly 250 ng of peripheral blood genomic DNA, equal to approximately 37,500 genome equivalents. This clonotype is medium-sized (0.01 to 0.1%) on the basis of its frequency; no count is available. Its target antigen remains unknown. The same sample was also used in a study of T cell repertoires in aging, cancer and after chemotherapy. According to the second study: Donors were distributed across six age groups ranging from 30 or younger to 70 or older, with at least three individuals included per group. Control TCR repertoires from healthy donors were recorded across several months to years, and re-sampling revealed clear clonal overlap. In total, the full dataset held 8.9 million or so TCR reads. Compared with age-matched healthy donors, untreated patients with either hematological or solid cancers had significantly lower TCR diversity in the blood along with higher clonality. In healthy donors, the drop in TCR diversity with age came mainly from a loss of richness, whereas in cancer patients a loss of evenness also played a part. An increase in median generation probability over the chemotherapy interval was observed in both cancer cohorts, suggesting that the repertoire was reconstituted through rebound thymic output. The authors noted that the repertoire data do not allow conclusions about immunological memory after chemotherapy. To look at immunoaging and at how T cells reconstitute after chemotherapy, the study profiled TCR beta repertoires in peripheral blood from both healthy donors and cancer patients. The cohort comprised 200 to 250 cancer patients, approximately 91 with hematological and approximately 120 with solid cancers, plus 95 healthy donors as a reference group. MiXCR versions 2.12 and 3.0.5 were used to process the TRB sequences. Shannon diversity, evenness, clonality (one minus evenness), and alpha-parameterized diversity profiles from alpha 0 to 5 were included as repertoire metrics. The IGoR algorithm was used to compute generation probabilities of clones in paired pre- and post-chemotherapy samples.

Recombination joined TRBV27 with TRBJ2-7. The TCR originated in a human donor in good health. Input material: peripheral blood. The CDR3 reads as follows: CASSLFKGHGWEQYF.